Listed below are T cell receptor beta chains from one sample, sequenced in a study of cytotoxic CD8 clonotypes in ibrutinib-treated CLL. Method: immunoSEQ multiplex PCR; TCRdb's copy keeps in-frame clones and lacks some. This table holds hundreds of thousands of clones, about 80% found once. This specimen consisted of PBMCs, obtained before ibrutinib treatment. The receptors shown here come from a human donor with chronic lymphocytic leukemia. CDR3s include the opening cysteine and the closing phenylalanine or tryptophan. The order of the fields is J gene, CDR3 length, D gene, clone size, V gene, CDR3 DNA, CDR3 protein. D genes are given only for firm matches. Size is omitted from some rows. Given values are once, few, many or a class for expanded clones.

TRBJ1-1 | 13 | - | few | TRBV12-5 | TGTGCTAGTGCGATCAGGGAGCACACTGAAGCTTTCTTT | CASAIREHTEAFF
TRBJ2-1 | 13 | TRBD2 | - | TRBV6-6 | TGTGCCAGCAGTACCAGACTAGCAGATGAGCAGTTCTTC | CASSTRLADEQFF
TRBJ1-2 | 15 | - | - | TRBV7-8 | TGTGCCAGCAGCCCGCAAGGACGGATTAACTATGGCTACACCTTC | CASSPQGRINYGYTF
TRBJ1-4 | 15 | - | - | TRBV6-5 | TGTGCCAGCAGTCAGGACAGAACAACTAATGAAAAACTGTTTTTT | CASSQDRTTNEKLFF
TRBJ2-1 | 15 | TRBD2 | - | TRBV29-1 | TGCAGCGTTGAAGGGCGGGAGGGCCGATACAATGAGCAGTTCTTC | CSVEGREGRYNEQFF
TRBJ2-7 | 14 | - | - | TRBV30 | TGTGCCTGGAGTGTGGGTTGGCTACACTACGAGCAGTACTTC | CAWSVGWLHYEQYF
TRBJ2-5 | 14 | - | once | TRBV11-2 | TGTGCCAGCTCCTCCGGGGGAAACCAAGAGACCCAGTACTTC | CASSSGGNQETQYF
TRBJ2-1 | 16 | TRBD2 | - | TRBV19 | TGTGCCAGTAGTTATTTGGCTAGCGGAGGCCTTAATGAGCAGTTCTTC | CASSYLASGGLNEQFF
TRBJ1-1 | 14 | - | - | TRBV6-5 | TGTGCCAGCAGATCGACAGCAATGAACACTGAAGCTTTCTTT | CASRSTAMNTEAFF
TRBJ2-2 | 12 | - | once | TRBV6-1 | TGTGCCAGCACTTTCGCGCTCGGGGAGCTGTTTTTT | CASTFALGELFF
TRBJ1-4 | 14 | - | - | TRBV18 | TGTGCCAGCTCCATGGCGGCGGGGGAGGAAAAACTGTTTTTT | CASSMAAGEEKLFF
TRBJ2-1 | 20 | TRBD2 | - | TRBV10-3 | TGTGCCATCAGTGAGTCGTTTCCGACTAGCGGGGGGACGGGGAACAATGAGCAGTTCTTC | CAISESFPTSGGTGNNEQFF
TRBJ1-5 | 13 | - | - | TRBV5-1 | TGCGCCAGCAGCATCGAGACAAATCAGCCCCAGCATTTT | CASSIETNQPQHF
TRBJ1-1 | 12 | - | - | TRBV2 | TGTGCCAGCAGCCAGGAGAACACTGAAGCTTTCTTT | CASSQENTEAFF
TRBJ2-1 | 15 | TRBD1 | - | TRBV10-1 | TGCGCCAGCAGTTCTCAGAGGGACAGGGTACATGAGCAGTTCTTC | CASSSQRDRVHEQFF
TRBJ1-1 | 13 | - | - | TRBV4-3 | TGCGCCAGCAGCCAAGAGGTGAACACTGAAGCTTTCTTT | CASSQEVNTEAFF
TRBJ1-1 | 13 | - | once | TRBV7-2 | TGTGCCAGCAGCCGCCCGCTGGTGACTGAAGCTTTCTTT | CASSRPLVTEAFF
TRBJ2-7 | 14 | - | once | TRBV11-2 | TGTGCCAGCAGCTTAGGTCCAACCTCCTACGAGCAGTACTTC | CASSLGPTSYEQYF
TRBJ2-3 | 15 | - | - | TRBV7-7 | TGTGCTAGCAGCCCCCGAGCAGGGGGGCCAGATACGCAGTATTTT | CASSPRAGGPDTQYF
TRBJ2-1 | 15 | - | - | TRBV5-1 | TGCGCCAGCAGCCTGGTTGGGGGTGCCTACAATGAGCAGTTCTTC | CASSLVGGAYNEQFF
TRBJ1-2 | 18 | TRBD1 | - | TRBV28 | TGTGCCAGCAGTTTAACTCACTGGGGACAGGGGGTTAACTATGGCTACACCTTC | CASSLTHWGQGVNYGYTF
TRBJ1-5 | 12 | - | - | TRBV30 | TGTGCCTGGAGTGAGAGGAATCAGCCCCAGCATTTT | CAWSERNQPQHF
TRBJ2-1 | 16 | - | - | TRBV5-1 | TGCGCCAGCAGCTTGGGTGGCGGGAAAGGGCGGAATGAGCAGTTCTTC | CASSLGGGKGRNEQFF
TRBJ1-1 | 14 | - | - | TRBV15 | TGTGCCACCAGCGTAGTGACAAGGGGGGATGAAGCTTTCTTT | CATSVVTRGDEAFF
TRBJ2-7 | 13 | - | - | TRBV11-2 | TGTGCCAGCAGCCCCCACCTGAACTACGAGCAGTACTTC | CASSPHLNYEQYF
TRBJ2-1 | 15 | - | - | TRBV5-1 | TGCGCCAGCAGCAAAGGGGACGGAGTCTACAATGAGCAGTTCTTC | CASSKGDGVYNEQFF
TRBJ1-1 | 15 | - | - | TRBV27 | TGTGCCAGCAGTCTCACCCCCTTAGCGGGCACTGAAGCTTTCTTT | CASSLTPLAGTEAFF
TRBJ1-1 | 15 | - | - | TRBV6-1 | TGTGCCAGCAGTGAAATCGTGGGAGGGGGCACTGAAGCTTTCTTT | CASSEIVGGGTEAFF
TRBJ1-1 | 13 | - | - | TRBV19 | TGTGCCAGTAGTATCCTAGGGGGGACTGAAGCTTTCTTT | CASSILGGTEAFF
TRBJ1-2 | 14 | - | - | TRBV19 | TGTGCCAGTAGTCCGCTGGCGGCAGACTATGGCTACACCTTC | CASSPLAADYGYTF
TRBJ2-3 | 16 | - | - | TRBV5-1 | TGCGCCAGCAGCTTGGTGATCAGCTCTAGCACAGATACGCAGTATTTT | CASSLVISSSTDTQYF
TRBJ1-4 | 14 | - | - | TRBV5-1 | TGCGCCAGCAGGATGGGGGGAACTAATGAAAAACTGTTTTTT | CASRMGGTNEKLFF
TRBJ2-1 | 17 | TRBD2 | - | TRBV10-3 | TGTGCCATCAGTGAGTCAGAGTTGCGGGAGGGATACAATGAGCAGTTCTTC | CAISESELREGYNEQFF
TRBJ1-3 | 16 | TRBD1 | - | TRBV9 | TGTGCCAGTTCTCCGGGACAGCTCTCCTCTGGAAACACCATATATTTT | CASSPGQLSSGNTIYF
TRBJ1-1 | 16 | TRBD1 | few | TRBV5-1 | TGCGCCAGCAGCGTGAGACCCGGGACAGTAAACACTGAAGCTTTCTTT | CASSVRPGTVNTEAFF
TRBJ1-2 | 18 | - | - | TRBV27 | TGTGCCAGCAGTCCACTCTGGGTGTTCCTGTCGAATAACTATGGCTACACCTTC | CASSPLWVFLSNNYGYTF
TRBJ2-1 | 15 | TRBD2 | - | TRBV11-2 | TGTGCCAGCAGCTTAATGAGCGGGAACTACAATGAGCAGTTCTTC | CASSLMSGNYNEQFF
TRBJ2-3 | 14 | TRBD2 | - | TRBV30 | TGTGCCTGGAGGGGACTAGCGGGGACAGATACGCAGTATTTT | CAWRGLAGTDTQYF
TRBJ2-5 | 13 | - | - | TRBV6-5 | TGTGCCAGCCACGTCCAGGGTCAAGAGACCCAGTACTTC | CASHVQGQETQYF
TRBJ1-4 | 12 | - | - | TRBV6-5 | TGTGCCAGCAGTTCGGGACGCGAAAAACTGTTTTTT | CASSSGREKLFF
TRBJ1-4 | 14 | TRBD1 | - | TRBV6-1 | TGTGCCAGCACCCCCGGGACAGGGGCCCGTACCCTGTTTTTT | CASTPGTGARTLFF
TRBJ2-7 | 15 | TRBD2 | - | TRBV30 | TGTGCCTGGAGTTGGGCTAGCGGGAGAGCTGACGAGCAGTACTTC | CAWSWASGRADEQYF
TRBJ2-1 | 16 | TRBD2 | - | TRBV7-3 | TGTGCCAGCAGCTTAGAGATAGCGGGTGCCTACAATGAGCAGTTCTTC | CASSLEIAGAYNEQFF
TRBJ1-3 | 13 | - | - | TRBV7-8 | TGTGCCAGCAGCTTGACAGCAGGAAACACCATATATTTT | CASSLTAGNTIYF
TRBJ2-1 | 15 | TRBD2 | - | TRBV2 | TGTGCCAGCAGTGAACAGCCTAGCGGGAGCAATGAGCAGTTCTTC | CASSEQPSGSNEQFF
TRBJ1-4 | 18 | TRBD1 | - | TRBV6-1 | TGTGCCAGCAGTGATGGCAGGGGGCGCATACAGGGTACTGAAAAACTGTTTTTT | CASSDGRGRIQGTEKLFF
TRBJ2-1 | 18 | TRBD2 | - | TRBV19 | TGTGCCAGTAGTATCCAGGGGACTAGCGTTCGAGTCCACAATGAGCAGTTCTTC | CASSIQGTSVRVHNEQFF